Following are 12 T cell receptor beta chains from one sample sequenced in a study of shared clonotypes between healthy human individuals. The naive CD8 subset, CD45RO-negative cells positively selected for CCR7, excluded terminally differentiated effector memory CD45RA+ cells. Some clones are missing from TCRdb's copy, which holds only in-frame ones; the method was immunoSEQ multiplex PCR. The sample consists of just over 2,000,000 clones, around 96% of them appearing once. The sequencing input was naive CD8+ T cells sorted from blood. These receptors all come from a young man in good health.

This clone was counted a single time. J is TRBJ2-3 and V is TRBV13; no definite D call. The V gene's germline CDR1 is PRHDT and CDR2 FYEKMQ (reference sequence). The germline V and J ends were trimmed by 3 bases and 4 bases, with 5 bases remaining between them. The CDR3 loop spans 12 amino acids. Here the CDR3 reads CASSFVSDTQYF. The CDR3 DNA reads TGTGCCAGCAGCTTTGTGTCAGATACGCAGTATTTT.

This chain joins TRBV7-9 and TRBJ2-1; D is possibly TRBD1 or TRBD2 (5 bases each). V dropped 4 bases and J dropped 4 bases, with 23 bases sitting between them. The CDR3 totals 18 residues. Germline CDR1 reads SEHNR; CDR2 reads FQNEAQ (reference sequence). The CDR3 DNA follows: TGTGCCAGCAGCTCGACCGGGGCCAGTGCTCTAGTTTACAATGAGCAGTTCTTC. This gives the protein CASSSTGASALVYNEQFF.

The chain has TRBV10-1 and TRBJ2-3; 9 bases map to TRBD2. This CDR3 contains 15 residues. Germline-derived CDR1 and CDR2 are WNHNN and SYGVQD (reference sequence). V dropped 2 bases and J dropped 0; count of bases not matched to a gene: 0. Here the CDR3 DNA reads TGCGCCAGCAGTGAGGCGGGAGGGAGCACAGATACGCAGTATTTT. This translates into CASSEAGGSTDTQYF.

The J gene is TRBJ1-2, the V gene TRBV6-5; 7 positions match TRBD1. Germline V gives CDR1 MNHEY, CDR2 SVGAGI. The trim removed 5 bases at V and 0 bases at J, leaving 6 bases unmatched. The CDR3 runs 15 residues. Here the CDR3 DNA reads TGTGCCAGCAGTCTCGGACAGGAGACTAACTATGGCTACACCTTC. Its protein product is CASSLGQETNYGYTF.

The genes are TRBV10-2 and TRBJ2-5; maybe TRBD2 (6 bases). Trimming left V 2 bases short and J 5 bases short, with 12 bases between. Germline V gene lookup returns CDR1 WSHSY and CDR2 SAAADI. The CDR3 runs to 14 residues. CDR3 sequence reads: CASSEVLAFETQYF. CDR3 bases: TGCGCCAGCAGTGAGGTACTAGCTTTTGAGACCCAGTACTTC.

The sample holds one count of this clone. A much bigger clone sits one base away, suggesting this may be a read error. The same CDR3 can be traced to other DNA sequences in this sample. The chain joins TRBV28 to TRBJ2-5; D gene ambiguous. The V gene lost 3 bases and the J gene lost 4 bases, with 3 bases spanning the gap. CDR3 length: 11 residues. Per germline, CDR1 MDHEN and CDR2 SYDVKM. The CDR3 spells CASSFGETQYF. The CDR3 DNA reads TGTGCCAGCAGTTTCGGAGAGACCCAGTACTTC.

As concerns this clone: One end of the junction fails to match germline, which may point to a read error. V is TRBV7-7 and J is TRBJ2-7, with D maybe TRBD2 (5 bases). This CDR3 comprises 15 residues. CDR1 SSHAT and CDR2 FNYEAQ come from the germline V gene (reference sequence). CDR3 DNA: TGTGCTAGCAGCTTGTCCTTGGGAGTCGCCTACGAGCAGTACTTC. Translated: CASSLSLGVAYEQYF.

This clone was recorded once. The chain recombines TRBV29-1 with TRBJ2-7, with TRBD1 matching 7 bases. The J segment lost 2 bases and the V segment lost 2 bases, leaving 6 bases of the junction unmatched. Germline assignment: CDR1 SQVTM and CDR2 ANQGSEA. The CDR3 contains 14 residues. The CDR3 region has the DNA TGCAGCGTTGAATCGACAGGGCTAGCCTACGAGCAGTACTTC. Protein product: CSVESTGLAYEQYF.

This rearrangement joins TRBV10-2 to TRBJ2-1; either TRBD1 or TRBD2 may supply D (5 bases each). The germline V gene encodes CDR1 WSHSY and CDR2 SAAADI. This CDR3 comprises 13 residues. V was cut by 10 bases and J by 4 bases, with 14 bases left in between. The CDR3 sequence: CATVGERYNEQFF. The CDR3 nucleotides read TGCGCCACCGTAGGGGAGAGGTACAATGAGCAGTTCTTC.

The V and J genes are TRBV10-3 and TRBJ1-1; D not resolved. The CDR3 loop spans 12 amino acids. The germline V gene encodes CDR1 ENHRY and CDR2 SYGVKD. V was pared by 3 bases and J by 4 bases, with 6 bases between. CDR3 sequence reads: CAISEGSTEAFF. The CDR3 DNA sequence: TGTGCCATCAGTGAAGGATCCACTGAAGCTTTCTTT.

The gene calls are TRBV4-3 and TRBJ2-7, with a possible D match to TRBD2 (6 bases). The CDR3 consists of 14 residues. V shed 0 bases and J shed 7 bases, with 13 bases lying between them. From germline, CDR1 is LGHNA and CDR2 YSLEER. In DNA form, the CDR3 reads TGCGCCAGCAGCCAAGATTCCCGGGCGGGGGAGCAGTACTTC. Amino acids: CASSQDSRAGEQYF.

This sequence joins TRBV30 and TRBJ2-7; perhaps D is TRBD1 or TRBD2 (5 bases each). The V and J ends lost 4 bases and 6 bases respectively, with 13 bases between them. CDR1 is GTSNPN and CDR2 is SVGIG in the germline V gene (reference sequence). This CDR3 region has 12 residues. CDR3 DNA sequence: TGTGCCTGGACTGGAGATGGGGGCGAGCAGTACTTC. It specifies CAWTGDGGEQYF.